This TCR beta chain was documented in a study of T cells in Graves' hyperthyroidism and ophthalmopathy. In the study overall: Peripheral blood sampling occurred at initial diagnosis, before any treatment.

Amplified regions were TCR beta CDR3 sequences from RNA transcripts. TCR CDR3 underwent first-round RT-PCR with the HTBI primer set. TCRdb used MiXCR to reprocess the multiplex PCR reads, holding one entry per CDR3 protein. Of around 610,000 distinct CDR3 sequences in the sample, approximately 14% were seen once. Uncontrolled infection, other autoimmune disease, pregnancy and lactation each barred patients from inclusion. Using roughly 9.4 ml of fresh peripheral blood, PBMCs were prepared. The TCR was taken from a woman aged 40 to 55 with Graves' ophthalmopathy. The sample was blood.

This CDR3 is CASSGTSGRALSYEQYF. The CDR3 bases are TGTGCCAGCAGTGGGACTAGCGGGAGGGCCCTGTCCTACGAGCAGTACTTC. The genes are TRBV6-1 and TRBJ2-7; 15 bases map to TRBD2. Trimming at V came to 4 bases and at J to 1 base, leaving 5 bases not matched to a gene. The CDR3 has 17 residues. CDR1 is MNHNS and CDR2 is SASEGT in the germline V gene.